Many counts were recorded for the clone carrying this T cell receptor beta chain. From RNA transcripts, TCR beta CDR3 regions were amplified. TCR CDR3 underwent first-round RT-PCR with the HTBI primer set. TCRdb reprocessed the multiplex PCR reads via MiXCR and lists one record per CDR3 protein. This sample carries 650,000 to 700,000 distinct CDR3 sequences, around 16% of them seen once, and the ten largest clones take around 15%. The sample belongs to a study of T cells in Graves' hyperthyroidism and ophthalmopathy. The V end was cut by 0 bases, the J end by 0 bases, with 12 bases between. The CDR3 is 17 amino acids. Germline assignment: CDR1 KGHDR and CDR2 SFDVKD.

The sequence was obtained from a man aged 45-65 years with Graves' hyperthyroidism. Input material: blood. This sequence joins TRBV24-1 and TRBJ2-3; tentatively, D is TRBD1 (6 bases). The CDR3 region is CATSDLRQDQSTDTQYF. Here the CDR3 DNA reads TGTGCCACCAGTGATTTGAGACAGGACCAAAGCACAGATACGCAGTATTTT.